This TCR beta chain comes out of a study of CD8 T cells in Susac syndrome. Findings of the study overall: Susac-specific public clones in total CD8+ repertoires numbered about 17; in CD8+ TEMRA repertoires, they numbered several.

The RNA input was about 0.45 to 1 ug, and it was reverse transcribed with random hexamers. Across 54 Vbeta and 13 Jbeta, immunoSEQ multiplex PCR amplified TCR beta CDR3. TCRdb reanalysed the immunoSEQ multiplex PCR reads using MiXCR and keeps one entry per CDR3 protein. The data contain roughly 88,000 distinct CDR3 sequences, around 96% of them seen just once; the ten biggest clones take up 0.41%. On this clonotype: Its antigen is unidentified.

J lost 7 bases, V lost 8 bases, and 3 bases had no gene match. This CDR3 has 12 amino acids. Germline CDR1 and CDR2: MDHEN and SYDVKM. The receptor's source is a human donor with Susac syndrome. The sequenced sample consisted of CD8+ T cells from PBMCs. This chain links TRBV28 with TRBJ2-1; the match to TRBD1 covers 9 bases. CDR3 amino acids: CASGTGLNEQFF. DNA for the CDR3: TGTGCCAGCGGGACAGGGCTTAATGAGCAGTTCTTC.